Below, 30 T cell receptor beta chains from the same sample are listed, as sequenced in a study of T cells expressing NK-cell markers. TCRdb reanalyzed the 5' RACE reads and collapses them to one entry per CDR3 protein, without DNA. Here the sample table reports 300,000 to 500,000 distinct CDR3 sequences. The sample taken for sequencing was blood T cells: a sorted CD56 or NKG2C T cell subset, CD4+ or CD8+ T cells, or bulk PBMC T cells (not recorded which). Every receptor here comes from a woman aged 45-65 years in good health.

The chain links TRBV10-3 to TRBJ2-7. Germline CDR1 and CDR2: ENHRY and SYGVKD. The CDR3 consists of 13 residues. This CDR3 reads CAISEYDNYEQYF.

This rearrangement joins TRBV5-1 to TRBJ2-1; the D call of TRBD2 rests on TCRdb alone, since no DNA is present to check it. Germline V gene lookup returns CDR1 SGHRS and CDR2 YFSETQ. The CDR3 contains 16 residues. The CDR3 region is CASSLLGLAGNNEQFF.

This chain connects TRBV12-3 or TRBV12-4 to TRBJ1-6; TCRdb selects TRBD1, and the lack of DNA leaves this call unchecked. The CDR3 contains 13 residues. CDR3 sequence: CASSFGGYSPLHF.

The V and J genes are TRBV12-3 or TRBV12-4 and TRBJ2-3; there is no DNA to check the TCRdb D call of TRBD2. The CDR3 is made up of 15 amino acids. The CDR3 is CASSLGGLGADTQYF.

CDR3 loop: CAISDFVLNTEAFF. The chain joins TRBV10-3 to TRBJ1-1. The CDR3 spans 14 residues. Germline V gene data show CDR1 as ENHRY and CDR2 as SYGVKD.

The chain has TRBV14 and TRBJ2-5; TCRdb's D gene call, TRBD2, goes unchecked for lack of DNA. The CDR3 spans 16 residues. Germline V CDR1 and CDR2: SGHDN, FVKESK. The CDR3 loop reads CASSPGLAGRQETQYF.

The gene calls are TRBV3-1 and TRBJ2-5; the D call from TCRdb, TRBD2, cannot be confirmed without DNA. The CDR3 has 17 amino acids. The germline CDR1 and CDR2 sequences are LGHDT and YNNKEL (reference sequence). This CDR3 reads CASSQDWVQGPQETQYF.

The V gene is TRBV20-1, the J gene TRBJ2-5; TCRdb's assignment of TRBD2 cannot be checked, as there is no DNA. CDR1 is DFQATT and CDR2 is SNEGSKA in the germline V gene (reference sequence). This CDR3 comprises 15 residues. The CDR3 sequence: CSARDQLAGGGTQYF.

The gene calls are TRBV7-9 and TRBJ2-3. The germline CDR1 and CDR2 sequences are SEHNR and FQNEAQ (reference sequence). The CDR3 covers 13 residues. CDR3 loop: CASSQIIRDTQYF.

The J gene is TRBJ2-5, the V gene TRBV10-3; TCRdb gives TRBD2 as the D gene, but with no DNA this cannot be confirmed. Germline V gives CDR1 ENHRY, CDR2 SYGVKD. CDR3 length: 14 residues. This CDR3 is CAISSGGTSETQYF.

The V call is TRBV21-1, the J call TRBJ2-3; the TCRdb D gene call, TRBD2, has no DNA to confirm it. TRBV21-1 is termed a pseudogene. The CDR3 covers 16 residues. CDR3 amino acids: CASSKEELAGGDTQYF.

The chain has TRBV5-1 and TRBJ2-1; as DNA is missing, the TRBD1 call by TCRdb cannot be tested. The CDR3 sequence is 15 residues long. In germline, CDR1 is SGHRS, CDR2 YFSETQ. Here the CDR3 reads CASSPSVRGDDEQFF.

The chain's CDR3 is CATSGGRETALYF. The chain has TRBV24-1 and TRBJ2-4; the TCRdb D gene call, TRBD1, has no DNA to confirm it. Germline-derived CDR1 and CDR2 are KGHDR and SFDVKD. The CDR3 extends over 13 amino acids.

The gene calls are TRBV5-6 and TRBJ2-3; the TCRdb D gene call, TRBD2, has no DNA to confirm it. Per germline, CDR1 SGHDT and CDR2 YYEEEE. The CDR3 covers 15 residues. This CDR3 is CASSLRAGVSDTQYF.

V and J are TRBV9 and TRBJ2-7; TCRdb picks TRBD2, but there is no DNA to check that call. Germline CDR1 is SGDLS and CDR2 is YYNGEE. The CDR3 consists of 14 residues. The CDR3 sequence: CASSVRAGSHEQYF.

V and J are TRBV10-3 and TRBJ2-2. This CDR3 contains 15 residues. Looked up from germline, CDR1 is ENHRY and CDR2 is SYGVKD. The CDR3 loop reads CAISGDVANTGELFF.

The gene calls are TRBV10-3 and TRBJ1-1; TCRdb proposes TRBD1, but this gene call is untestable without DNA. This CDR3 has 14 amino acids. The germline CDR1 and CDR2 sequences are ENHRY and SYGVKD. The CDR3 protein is CAISDWQGAVEAFF.

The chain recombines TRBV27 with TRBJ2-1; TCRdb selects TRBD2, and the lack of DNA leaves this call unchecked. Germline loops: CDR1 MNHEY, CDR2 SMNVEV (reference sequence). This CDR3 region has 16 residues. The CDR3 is CASLTSGRGSYNEQFF.

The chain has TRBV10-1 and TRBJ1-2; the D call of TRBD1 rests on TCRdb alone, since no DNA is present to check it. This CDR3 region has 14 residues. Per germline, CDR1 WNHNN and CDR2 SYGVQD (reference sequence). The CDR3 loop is CASSEAGTPYGYTF.

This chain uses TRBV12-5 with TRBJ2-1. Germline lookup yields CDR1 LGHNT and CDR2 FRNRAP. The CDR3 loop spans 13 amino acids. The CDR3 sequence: CASGLTTVDEQFF.

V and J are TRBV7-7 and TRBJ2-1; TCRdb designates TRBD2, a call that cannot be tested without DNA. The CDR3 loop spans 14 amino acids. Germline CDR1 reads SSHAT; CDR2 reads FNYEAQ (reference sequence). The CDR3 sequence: CASSLASGVNEQFF.

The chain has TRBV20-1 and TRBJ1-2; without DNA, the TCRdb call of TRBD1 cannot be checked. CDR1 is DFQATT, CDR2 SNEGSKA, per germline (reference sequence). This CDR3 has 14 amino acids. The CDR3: CSARPAGVSYGYTF.

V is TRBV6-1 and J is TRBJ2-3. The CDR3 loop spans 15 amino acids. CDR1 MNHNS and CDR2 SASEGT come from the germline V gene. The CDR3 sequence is CASSWAYPQIDTQYF.

CDR3: CASSPTAGDGYTF. The chain combines TRBV7-8 with TRBJ1-2; the D gene TCRdb calls, TRBD1, cannot be checked with no DNA. Germline-derived CDR1 and CDR2 are SGHVS and FQNEAQ. The CDR3 runs to 13 residues.

CDR3 amino acids: CASSQRATDGQFF. The chain employs TRBV7-8 and TRBJ2-1; there is no DNA to check the TCRdb D call of TRBD2. This CDR3 comprises 13 residues. The germline V gene encodes CDR1 SGHVS and CDR2 FQNEAQ. Variable domain in full (rest from reference TRBV7-8 and TRBJ2-1): GAGVSQSPRYKVAKRGQDVALRCDPISGHVSLFWYQQALGQGPEFLTYFQNEAQLDKSGLPSDRFFAERPEGSVSTLKIQRTQQEDSAVYLCASSQRATDGQFFGPGTRLTVL.

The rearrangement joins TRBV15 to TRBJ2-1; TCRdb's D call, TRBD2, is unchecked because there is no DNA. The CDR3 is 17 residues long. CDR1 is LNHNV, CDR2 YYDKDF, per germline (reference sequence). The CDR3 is CATSRSEGEGRYNEQFF.

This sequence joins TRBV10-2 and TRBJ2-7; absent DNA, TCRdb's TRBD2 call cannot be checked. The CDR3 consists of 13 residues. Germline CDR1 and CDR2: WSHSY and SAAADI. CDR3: CATLPGLLSEQYF.

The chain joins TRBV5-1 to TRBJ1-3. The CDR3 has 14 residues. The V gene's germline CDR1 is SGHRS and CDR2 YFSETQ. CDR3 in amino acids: CASSLSTTVDTIYF.

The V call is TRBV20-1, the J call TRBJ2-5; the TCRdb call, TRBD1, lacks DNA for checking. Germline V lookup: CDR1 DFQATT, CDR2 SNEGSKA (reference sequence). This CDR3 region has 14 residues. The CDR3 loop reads CSASPQGVQETQYF.

The CDR3 spells CAISAGTLSYNEQFF. V gene TRBV10-3 combines with J gene TRBJ2-1; TCRdb reports TRBD1, a call that lacks DNA to check it against. The CDR3 contains 15 residues. Germline V gene data show CDR1 as ENHRY and CDR2 as SYGVKD.